Given below is one T cell receptor beta chain in context. Its antigen is currently unknown. This entry comes from a study of monozygotic twins with inflammatory bowel disease. Overall study results and limits: The analysis yielded no support for one strong signal or clonotype associated with IBD. With others, IBD patients shared fewer clonotypes than healthy twins did, especially with disease activity.

Researchers collected around 2.4 ml of blood per donor. TCRdb reworked the 5' RACE reads into one entry per CDR3 protein, no DNA. This listing includes more than 300,000 distinct CDR3 sequences. CDR3 length: 16 residues. Source material: blood. This sequence joins TRBV12-3 or TRBV12-4 and TRBJ2-7; the D call of TRBD1 rests on TCRdb alone, since no DNA is present to check it. The clonotype originates from a human donor with ulcerative colitis or Crohn's disease, or a healthy co-twin of an affected twin (not recorded which). The CDR3 region is CASSRGQGTSSYEQYF.